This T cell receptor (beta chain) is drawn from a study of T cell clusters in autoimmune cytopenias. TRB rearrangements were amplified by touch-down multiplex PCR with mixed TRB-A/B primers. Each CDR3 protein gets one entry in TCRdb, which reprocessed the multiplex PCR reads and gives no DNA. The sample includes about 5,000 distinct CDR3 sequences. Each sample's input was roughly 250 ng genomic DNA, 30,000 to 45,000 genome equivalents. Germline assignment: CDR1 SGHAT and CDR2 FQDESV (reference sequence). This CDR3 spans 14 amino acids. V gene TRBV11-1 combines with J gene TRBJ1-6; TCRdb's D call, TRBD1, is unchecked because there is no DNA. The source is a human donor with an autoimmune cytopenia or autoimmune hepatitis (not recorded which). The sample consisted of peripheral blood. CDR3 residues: CASSLGQGNSPLHF.